Listed here is a single TCR beta chain. The data were produced by immunoSEQ multiplex PCR, yet TCRdb's version contains in-frame clones alone and is incomplete. The repertoire consists of about 400,000 clones, with 85% to 95% occurring once and the leading ten covering 0.015% to 0.02%. The sample is drawn from a study of shared T cell receptors in the human thymus. CDR1 and CDR2 (germline): SGHRS, YFSETQ. The CDR3 contains 14 residues. Trimming at V came to 4 bases and at J to 5 bases, leaving 6 bases not matched to a gene. The source is a human donor. Material for sequencing was thymocytes. The J gene is TRBJ2-1, the V gene TRBV5-1, with 7 bases lining up with TRBD2. The CDR3 region is CASSGRANHNEQFF. CDR3 sequence (DNA): TGCGCCAGCAGCGGGAGGGCTAATCACAATGAGCAGTTCTTC.